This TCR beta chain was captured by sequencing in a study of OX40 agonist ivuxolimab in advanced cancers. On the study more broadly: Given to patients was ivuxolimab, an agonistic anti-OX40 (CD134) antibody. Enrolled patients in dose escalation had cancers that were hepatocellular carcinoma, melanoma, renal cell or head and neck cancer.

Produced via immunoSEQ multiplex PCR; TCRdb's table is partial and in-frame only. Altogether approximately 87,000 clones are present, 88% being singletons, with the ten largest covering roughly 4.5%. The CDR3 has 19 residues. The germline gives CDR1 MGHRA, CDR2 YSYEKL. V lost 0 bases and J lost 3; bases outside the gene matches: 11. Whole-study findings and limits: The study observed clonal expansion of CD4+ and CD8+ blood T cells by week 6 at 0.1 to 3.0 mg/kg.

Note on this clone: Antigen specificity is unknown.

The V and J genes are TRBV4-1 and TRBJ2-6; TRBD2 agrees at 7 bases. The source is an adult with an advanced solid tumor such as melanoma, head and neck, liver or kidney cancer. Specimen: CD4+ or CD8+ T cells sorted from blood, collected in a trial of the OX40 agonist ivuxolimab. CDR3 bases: TGCGCCAGCAGCCAAGATTACGGGGAGGGGTTCGTTGGGGCCAACGTCCTGACTTTC. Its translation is CASSQDYGEGFVGANVLTF.